This entry lists 8 T cell receptor beta chains sequenced from one sample in a study of cytomegalovirus exposure and HLA in healthy donors. PCR was performed using 60 Vbeta and 13 Jbeta primers. Generated by immunoSEQ multiplex PCR, the TCRdb table keeps only in-frame clones and is missing some. The table shows roughly 130,000 clones, with 80% occurring only once. Sequences were obtained from PBMCs. The source of these receptors is a man aged 25-40 years in good health and CMV-seronegative.

The chain couples TRBV27 to TRBJ2-1; TRBD2 agrees at 11 bases. The CDR3 runs 15 residues. Trimming at V came to 6 bases and at J to 5 bases, leaving 6 bases not matched to a gene. Germline-derived CDR1 and CDR2 are MNHEY and SMNVEV (reference sequence). CDR3 amino acids: CASRSGTSGHNEQFF. For the CDR3, the DNA is TGTGCCAGCAGGTCCGGGACTAGCGGACACAATGAGCAGTTCTTC.

This clone came up a few times. The chain carries TRBV28 and TRBJ2-7, with a tentative D call TRBD1 (6 bases). Germline lookup yields CDR1 MDHEN and CDR2 SYDVKM. V was cut by 4 bases and J by 1 base, with 14 bases left in between. This CDR3 comprises 15 residues. CDR3: CASSSSDSPSYEQYF. The CDR3 DNA sequence: TGTGCCAGCAGTTCCTCGGACAGCCCATCCTACGAGCAGTACTTC. The full variable domain, in which reference TRBV28 and TRBJ2-7 provide the parts outside the CDR3, is DVKVTQSSRYLVKRTGEKVFLECVQDMDHENMFWYRQDPGLGLRLIYFSYDVKMKEKGDIPEGYSVSREKKERFSLILESASTNQTSMYLCASSSSDSPSYEQYFGPGTRLTVT.

The chain has TRBV30 and TRBJ2-2, with 10 positions matching TRBD1. CDR3 length: 14 residues. Germline V gives CDR1 GTSNPN, CDR2 SVGIG (reference sequence). Unmatched junction bases numbered 5, after V lost 5 bases and J lost 5 bases. The CDR3 region has the DNA TGTGCCTGGGTAGGGACAGGGGTAACCGGGGAGCTGTTTTTT. Protein sequence: CAWVGTGVTGELFF.

The chain employs TRBV2 and TRBJ2-7, with 9 bases that match TRBD2. This CDR3 has 15 amino acids. J gave up 3 bases and V 1 base, and 4 bases lay outside the gene matches. Germline CDR1 SNHLY, CDR2 FYNNEI. Here the CDR3 DNA reads TGTGCCAGCAGTGAAGGGCTAGCGGGGATCTACGAGCAGTACTTC. It specifies CASSEGLAGIYEQYF.

The chain carries TRBV9 and TRBJ2-3, with 9 bases lining up with TRBD1. CDR1 SGDLS and CDR2 YYNGEE come from the germline V gene. The ends lost 4 bases at V and 8 bases at J; junction bases unmatched: 8. This CDR3 region has 14 residues. The CDR3 sequence is CASSRQGDLGTQYF. CDR3 coding DNA: TGTGCCAGCAGCAGACAGGGGGATTTGGGTACGCAGTATTTT. Variable domain in full (rest from reference TRBV9 and TRBJ2-3): DSGVTQTPKHLITATGQRVTLRCSPRSGDLSVYWYQQSLDQGLQFLIQYYNGEERAKGNILERFSAQQFPDLHSELNLSSLELGDSALYFCASSRQGDLGTQYFGPGTRLTVL.

The chain couples TRBV11-2 to TRBJ2-7, with D possibly being TRBD1 (6 bases). V was shortened by 1 base and J by 2 bases, with 18 bases between the two germline ends. CDR1 and CDR2 (germline): SGHAT, FQNNGV. The CDR3 totals 17 residues. The CDR3 spells CASSLAEGQPMAYEQYF. In nucleotides, the CDR3 is TGTGCCAGCAGCTTAGCCGAAGGACAGCCCATGGCCTACGAGCAGTACTTC.

The chain is built from TRBV5-1 and TRBJ2-1, with 11 bases aligning to TRBD2. This CDR3 has 15 residues. Germline CDR1 SGHRS, CDR2 YFSETQ. The V segment lost 2 bases and the J segment 5 bases; nucleotides outside the gene matches: 3. CDR3 loop: CASSFGSGRDNEQFF. CDR3 DNA: TGCGCCAGCAGCTTCGGTAGCGGGAGGGACAATGAGCAGTTCTTC.

CDR3 sequence reads: CATSTSGEQYF. CDR3 in DNA: TGTGCCACCAGCACTAGCGGGGAGCAGTACTTC. The gene calls are TRBV15 and TRBJ2-7; 8 bases are a match to TRBD2. The CDR3 has 11 residues. Germline V gives CDR1 LNHNV, CDR2 YYDKDF (reference sequence). Trimming removed 4 bases from V and 7 bases from J; junction bases left unmatched: 0.